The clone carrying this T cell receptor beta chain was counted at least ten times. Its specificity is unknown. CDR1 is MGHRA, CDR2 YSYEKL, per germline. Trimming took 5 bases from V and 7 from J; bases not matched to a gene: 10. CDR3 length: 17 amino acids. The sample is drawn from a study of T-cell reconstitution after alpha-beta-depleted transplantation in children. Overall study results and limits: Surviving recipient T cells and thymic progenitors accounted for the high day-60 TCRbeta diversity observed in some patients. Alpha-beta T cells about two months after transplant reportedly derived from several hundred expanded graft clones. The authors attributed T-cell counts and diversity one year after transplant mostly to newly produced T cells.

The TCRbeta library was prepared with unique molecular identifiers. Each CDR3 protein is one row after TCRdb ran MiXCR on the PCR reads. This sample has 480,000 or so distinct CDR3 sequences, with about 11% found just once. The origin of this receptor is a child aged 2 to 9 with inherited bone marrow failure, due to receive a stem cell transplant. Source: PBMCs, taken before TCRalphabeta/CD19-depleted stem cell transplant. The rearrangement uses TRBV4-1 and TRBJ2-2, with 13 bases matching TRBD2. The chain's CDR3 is CASSGSLAGGRGGELFF. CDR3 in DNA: TGCGCCAGCAGCGGCTCACTAGCGGGAGGGCGAGGCGGGGAGCTGTTTTTT.